This TCR beta chain is drawn from a study of T cells in Graves' hyperthyroidism and ophthalmopathy. Ophthalmopathy cases met thresholds of Clinical Activity Score at least 3, NOSPECS grade at least 4 and duration under 3 months. Patients showing uncontrolled infection, other autoimmune disease, pregnancy or lactation were ineligible. Thyroid ultrasound and orbital computed tomography, with clinical symptoms and serum thyroxine and TRAb, informed diagnoses. The PBMCs studied were ones that came from about 9.9 ml fresh peripheral blood. RNA transcripts provided the source from which TCR beta CDR3 regions were amplified. The HTBI set primed first-round TCR CDR3 RT-PCR. TCRdb re-derived calls from the multiplex PCR reads in MiXCR, one entry per CDR3 protein. The sample has 250,000 to 300,000 distinct CDR3 sequences, over 15% seen once. The V end lost 1 base, the J end lost 0 bases, and 7 bases lay between the germline ends. The CDR3 has 15 amino acids. The germline V gene has CDR1 MNHEY and CDR2 SMNVEV (reference sequence).

This chain uses TRBV27 with TRBJ2-1; no clear D. The TCR sequence derives from an older woman with Graves' ophthalmopathy. Sample: blood. The CDR3 protein is CASSLYPSSYNEQFF. CDR3 bases: TGTGCCAGCAGTTTATACCCGAGCTCCTACAATGAGCAGTTCTTC.